This T cell receptor beta chain appears in the sequencing data of a study of T cell responses to AZD1222 COVID-19 vaccine. Sequencing was performed with immunoSEQ multiplex PCR; in TCRdb, only in-frame clones are kept and a portion is missing. Of around 180,000 clones detected, almost 90% appear once; the ten largest clones hold approximately 0.5%. Deletions cut 4 bases from V and 12 bases from J, with 19 bases between. Looked up from germline, CDR1 is SGHTA and CDR2 is FQGNSA. The CDR3 has 14 residues. V is TRBV7-2 and J is TRBJ1-3, with D maybe TRBD1 (5 bases). This sequence originates from an adult in good health. The material sequenced was peripheral blood, taken on day 0 of AZD1222 vaccination. The CDR3 spells CASSSGPGGWGIYF. The CDR3 DNA follows: TGTGCCAGCAGCTCGGGACCCGGAGGCTGGGGCATATATTTT. The entire variable domain, with the rest obtained from reference TRBV7-2 and TRBJ1-3, is as follows: GAGVSQSPSNKVTEKGKDVELRCDPISGHTALYWYRQSLGQGLEFLIYFQGNSAPDKSGLPSDRFSAERTGGSVSTLTIQRTQQEDSAVYLCASSSGPGGWGIYFGEGSWLTVV.